The 8 T cell receptor beta chains presented below share a single source sample, sequenced in a study of blood T cell repertoires in COVID-19. Libraries were prepared by immunoSEQ multiplex PCR; TCRdb keeps only in-frame clonotypes and omits some of them. The sample records about 200,000 clones, 85% to 90% being singletons. Material: peripheral blood. The receptors come from a man between 18 and 29 years old with active or convalescent COVID-19.

The chain carries TRBV29-1 and TRBJ2-2; 11 bases match TRBD1. CDR1 is SQVTM and CDR2 is ANQGSEA in the germline V gene. The CDR3 totals 15 residues. The junction had 3 bases not matched to a gene; V was cut back by 4 bases and J by 2 bases. Written as DNA, the CDR3 is TGCAGCGTTGGGGGACAGGGGGTAAACACCGGGGAGCTGTTTTTT. This encodes CSVGGQGVNTGELFF.

The V call is TRBV5-1, the J call TRBJ1-1, with D uncertain. This CDR3 comprises 15 residues. V gave up 7 bases and J gave up 1 base, with 17 bases separating them. Germline V gives CDR1 SGHRS, CDR2 YFSETQ. The DNA of the CDR3 is TGCGCCAGCGCGGGGTTGTTGGGCTCGAACACTGAAGCTTTCTTT. Amino acid sequence: CASAGLLGSNTEAFF.

The table lists this clone with a few counts. The chain couples TRBV19 to TRBJ1-2; the D is unclear. Trimming left V 0 bases short and J 1 base short, with 3 bases between. The CDR3 consists of 13 residues. In germline, CDR1 is LNHDA, CDR2 SQIVND (reference sequence). The CDR3 sequence is CASSIDRNYGYTF. As DNA, the CDR3 is TGTGCCAGTAGTATAGACCGTAACTATGGCTACACCTTC.

The genes are TRBV6-1 and TRBJ2-7, with TRBD1 identical over 10 bases. J was trimmed by 3 bases and V by 6 bases; bases with no gene match: 11. CDR1 is MNHNS, CDR2 SASEGT, per germline. The CDR3 is 16 amino acids. CDR3 coding DNA: TGTGCCAGCAGCGAAAAACCGGGACAGGGGCGCTACGAGCAGTACTTC. Protein product: CASSEKPGQGRYEQYF.

The rearrangement uses TRBV7-9 and TRBJ1-2; TRBD1 aligns across 7 bases. This CDR3 has 13 residues. The germline gives CDR1 SEHNR, CDR2 FQNEAQ (reference sequence). Trimming at V came to 5 bases and at J to 3 bases, leaving 3 bases not matched to a gene. CDR3 amino acids: CASSKGTDYGYTF. The CDR3 bases are TGTGCCAGCAGCAAAGGGACAGACTATGGCTACACCTTC.

The gene calls are TRBV11-1 and TRBJ1-5, with a tentative D call TRBD1 (6 bases). The V end was cut by 5 bases, the J end by 3 bases, with 17 bases between. The germline gives CDR1 SGHAT, CDR2 FQDESV (reference sequence). This CDR3 is built from 16 residues. CDR3 amino acids: CASSKCGGVLNQPQHF. The CDR3 nucleotides are TGTGCCAGCAGCAAGTGCGGGGGCGTCCTCAATCAGCCCCAGCATTTT. Drawing the rest from reference TRBV11-1 and TRBJ1-5, the complete variable domain is EAEVAQSPRYKITEKSQAVAFWCDPISGHATLYWYRQILGQGPELLVQFQDESVVDDSQLPKDRFSAERLKGVDSTLKIQPAELGDSAMYLCASSKCGGVLNQPQHFGDGTRLSIL.

The chain links TRBV6-4 to TRBJ1-5; TRBD1 matches 11 bases. Germline CDR1 and CDR2: MRHNA and SNTAGT. The CDR3 sequence is 14 residues long. Trimming cost V 6 bases and J 4 bases; bases outside gene matches: 2. Here the CDR3 reads CASRDRGRNQPQHF. CDR3 sequence (DNA): TGTGCCAGCAGGGACAGGGGGCGAAATCAGCCCCAGCATTTT.

The chain is built from TRBV6-2 or TRBV6-3 and TRBJ2-1; TRBD2 matches 7 bases. CDR1 and CDR2 from the germline V gene are MNHEY and SVGEGT. The CDR3 has 16 amino acids. The junction had 7 bases not matched to a gene; V was cut back by 0 bases and J by 5 bases. The CDR3 coding sequence is TGTGCCAGCAGTTACTCAGGTGCAGCGGGAAACAATGAGCAGTTCTTC. It encodes CASSYSGAAGNNEQFF.